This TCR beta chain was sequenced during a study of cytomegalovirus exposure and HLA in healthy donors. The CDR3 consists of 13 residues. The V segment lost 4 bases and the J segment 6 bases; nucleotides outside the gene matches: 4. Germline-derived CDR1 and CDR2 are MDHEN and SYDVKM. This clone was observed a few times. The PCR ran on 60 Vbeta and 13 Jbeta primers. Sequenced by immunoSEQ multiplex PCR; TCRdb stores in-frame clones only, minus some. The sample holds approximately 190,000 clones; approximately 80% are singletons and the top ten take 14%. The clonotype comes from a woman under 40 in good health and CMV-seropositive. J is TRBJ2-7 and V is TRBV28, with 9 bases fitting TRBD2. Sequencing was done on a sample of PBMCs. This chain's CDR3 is CASSSSGRSEQYF. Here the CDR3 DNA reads TGTGCCAGCAGTTCCAGCGGGAGGAGCGAGCAGTACTTC. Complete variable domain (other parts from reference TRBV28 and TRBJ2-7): DVKVTQSSRYLVKRTGEKVFLECVQDMDHENMFWYRQDPGLGLRLIYFSYDVKMKEKGDIPEGYSVSREKKERFSLILESASTNQTSMYLCASSSSGRSEQYFGPGTRLTVT.